The TCR beta chain under discussion was sequenced for a study of T cell changes during pregnancy in multiple sclerosis. This table comes from immunoSEQ multiplex PCR, and its TCRdb copy is limited to in-frame clones, with some not included. The sample carries around 63,000 clones, around 91% recorded once. The CDR3 length is 18 residues. CDR1 and CDR2 from the germline V gene are SGHVS and FNYEAQ. V dropped 0 bases and J dropped 1; count of bases not matched to a gene: 7. V and J are TRBV7-6 and TRBJ2-1, with 9 positions matching TRBD2. The sequence was obtained from a female donor in good health, enrolled as a control in a pregnancy study. This material consisted of peripheral blood, taken in the third trimester of pregnancy. CDR3 in amino acids: CASSLALAGGPSYNEQFF. In nucleotides, the CDR3 is TGTGCCAGCAGCTTAGCGCTGGCGGGAGGGCCGTCCTACAATGAGCAGTTCTTC.